This T cell receptor beta chain comes out of a study of blood T cell repertoires in COVID-19. In the study overall: Samples representing acute and convalescent COVID-19 were sourced from the United States, Italy and Spain. PBMCs, B-cell-depleted T cells, or T cells were the source of the cDNA or gDNA that made up the material.

This clone was seen a few times. As originally analysed: For nucleated cells, counts were estimated from reference gene primer amplification. Produced via immunoSEQ multiplex PCR; TCRdb's table is partial and in-frame only. From that table come the V and J calls and clone size; the DNA was used to work out D and trimming. The data show roughly 120,000 clones, 76% seen once. V lost 6 bases and J lost 6; bases outside the gene matches: 6. The CDR3 consists of 13 residues. CDR1 and CDR2 from the germline V gene are MNHEY and SVGAGI. The gene calls are TRBV6-5 and TRBJ2-7; 9 bases map to TRBD2. The sequenced sample was peripheral blood. The origin of this receptor is an elderly woman with acute or convalescent COVID-19. The CDR3 sequence: CASRKGLAREQYF. In DNA form, the CDR3 reads TGTGCCAGCAGGAAGGGACTAGCTCGCGAGCAGTACTTC.